A single sample is the source of the 5 T cell receptor beta chains below, sequenced in a study of blood T cell repertoires in COVID-19. Libraries were prepared by immunoSEQ multiplex PCR; TCRdb keeps only in-frame clonotypes and omits some of them. Of 130,000 or so clones listed, around 88% are singletons. The material sequenced was peripheral blood. The origin of the receptors is a woman aged 55-75 years with acute or convalescent COVID-19.

V is TRBV13 and J is TRBJ2-5; TRBD1 is a possible D gene (5 bases). The V end was cut by 5 bases, the J end by 2 bases, with 9 bases between. This CDR3 spans 13 amino acids. Germline V gives CDR1 PRHDT, CDR2 FYEKMQ (reference sequence). CDR3 sequence reads: CASSTRQQETQYF. The CDR3 DNA reads TGTGCCAGCAGCACAAGACAGCAAGAGACCCAGTACTTC.

Worth noting for this clone: The junction departs from germline at one end; a sequencing error may be responsible. The rearrangement uses TRBV28 and TRBJ2-1, with a tentative D call TRBD2 (5 bases). The germline V gene has CDR1 MDHEN and CDR2 SYDVKM. This CDR3 has 11 amino acids. The CDR3: CASRDYHEQFF. CDR3 in DNA: TGTGCCAGCAGAGACTACCATGAGCAGTTCTTC.

The chain combines TRBV20-1 with TRBJ2-1; D gene ambiguous. Germline V gene sequence: CDR1 DFQATT, CDR2 SNEGSKA (reference sequence). CDR3 length: 10 amino acids. Trimming removed 3 bases from V and 6 bases from J, with 3 bases in between. CDR3 nucleotides: TGCAGTGCTAGCTTCAATGAGCAGTTCTTC. Its translation: CSASFNEQFF.

DNA for the CDR3: TGCGCCAGCAGCCAAGGCTACAGGGGATACTCCTACGAGCAGTACTTC. Its translation is CASSQGYRGYSYEQYF. The chain joins TRBV4-3 to TRBJ2-7; TRBD1 aligns across 7 bases. Germline values: CDR1 LGHNA, CDR2 YSLEER. The CDR3 runs to 16 residues. V trimming: 1 base; J trimming: 0 bases; junction bases outside the gene matches: 6.

This clone was counted a single time. The rearrangement uses TRBV3-1 (or the pseudogene TRBV3-2) and TRBJ1-1, with D possibly being TRBD1 (6 bases). The CDR3 spans 16 residues. V dropped 1 base and J dropped 0 bases, with 12 bases sitting between them. The V gene's germline CDR1 is LGHDT and CDR2 YNNKEL (reference sequence). CDR3 sequence (DNA): TGTGCCAGCAGCCAAGGGGGGGGGCTCATGAACACTGAAGCTTTCTTT. Translated, it gives CASSQGGGLMNTEAFF.